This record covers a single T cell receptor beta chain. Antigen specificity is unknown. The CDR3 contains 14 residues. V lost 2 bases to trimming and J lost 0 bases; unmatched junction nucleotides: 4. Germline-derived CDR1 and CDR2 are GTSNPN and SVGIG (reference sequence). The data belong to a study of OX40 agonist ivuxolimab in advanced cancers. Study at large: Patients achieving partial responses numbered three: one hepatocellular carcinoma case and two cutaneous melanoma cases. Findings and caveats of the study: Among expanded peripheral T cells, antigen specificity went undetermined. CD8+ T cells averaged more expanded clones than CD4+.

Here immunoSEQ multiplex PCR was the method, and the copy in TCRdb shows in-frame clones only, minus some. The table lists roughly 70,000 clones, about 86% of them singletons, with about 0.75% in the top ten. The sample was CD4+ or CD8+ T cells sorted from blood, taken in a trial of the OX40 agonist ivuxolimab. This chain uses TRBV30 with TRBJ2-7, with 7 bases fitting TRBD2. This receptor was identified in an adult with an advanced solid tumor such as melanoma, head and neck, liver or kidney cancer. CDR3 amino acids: CAWSFGGSSYEQYF. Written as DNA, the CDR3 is TGTGCCTGGAGTTTCGGGGGGTCCTCCTACGAGCAGTACTTC.